A single sample gave rise to the 18 T cell receptor beta chains below, sequenced in a study of blood T cell repertoires in COVID-19. Assay: immunoSEQ multiplex PCR; the TCRdb copy retains only in-frame clones and omits some. The sample includes hundreds of thousands of clones, about 87% of them seen just once. The sequencing sample was made of PBMCs or T cells enriched from blood (not recorded which). The receptors stem from a man younger than 45 who had recovered from COVID-19.

The J gene is TRBJ1-6, the V gene TRBV5-1; D is unclear. This CDR3 has 15 residues. CDR1 and CDR2 from the germline V gene are SGHRS and YFSETQ. V was trimmed by 0 bases and J by 8 bases, leaving 12 bases between them. The CDR3 DNA reads TGCGCCAGCAGCTTGGCCGGGGTTGTCTATTCACCCCTCCACTTT. Translation: CASSLAGVVYSPLHF.

This chain connects TRBV9 to TRBJ1-2; TRBD1 matches at 9 bases. Unmatched junction bases numbered 13, after V lost 4 bases and J lost 12 bases. The germline CDR1 and CDR2 sequences are SGDLS and YYNGEE. CDR3 size: 14 residues. CDR3 nucleotides: TGTGCCAGCAGCAACGTCGTACAGGGGGCCGGTAACACCTTC. Amino acid sequence: CASSNVVQGAGNTF.

V gene TRBV7-9 combines with J gene TRBJ1-2; no reliable D call. The germline V gene encodes CDR1 SEHNR and CDR2 FQNEAQ (reference sequence). V was trimmed by 1 base and J by 0 bases, leaving 6 bases between them. This CDR3 region has 14 residues. The CDR3 DNA reads TGTGCCAGCAGCTTAGACGGGGCTAACTATGGCTACACCTTC. Its translation: CASSLDGANYGYTF. The full variable domain, in which reference TRBV7-9 and TRBJ1-2 provide the parts outside the CDR3, is DTGVSQNPRHKITKRGQNVTFRCDPISEHNRLYWYRQTLGQGPEFLTYFQNEAQLEKSRLLSDRFSAERPKGSFSTLEIQRTEQGDSAMYLCASSLDGANYGYTFGSGTRLTVV.

The CDR3 reads CASRTSGSGTDTQYF. In nucleotides, the CDR3 is TGTGCCAGCAGAACTAGCGGGAGCGGCACAGATACGCAGTATTTT. This chain links TRBV25-1 with TRBJ2-3, with 11 positions matching TRBD2. The V segment lost 6 bases and the J segment 1 base; nucleotides outside the gene matches: 3. Germline assignment: CDR1 MGHDK and CDR2 SYGVNS. The CDR3 contains 15 residues. Together with reference TRBV25-1 and TRBJ2-3, the CDR3 gives the full variable domain: EADIYQTPRYLVIGTGKKITLECSQTMGHDKMYWYQQDPGMELHLIHYSYGVNSTEKGDLSSESTVSRIRTEHFPLTLESARPSHTSQYLCASRTSGSGTDTQYFGPGTRLTVL.

The chain employs TRBV21-1 and TRBJ2-5; the DNA was not used to check the table's D call, TRBD2. TRBV21-1 is termed a pseudogene. This CDR3 is built from 15 residues. The CDR3 DNA reads as TGTGCCAGCAGCAAAGGACAGCGGGAGGGCAAGACCCAGTACTTC. It is translated as CASSKGQREGKTQYF.

The chain recombines TRBV19 with TRBJ2-3, with D perhaps TRBD1 (6 bases). Germline V gene lookup returns CDR1 LNHDA and CDR2 SQIVND (reference sequence). The ends were cut back, 4 bases at V and 4 bases at J, with 27 bases in the middle. This CDR3 is 19 amino acids long. The CDR3 is CASSNISLTGPASADTQYF. Here the CDR3 DNA reads TGTGCCAGTAGTAACATATCCCTTACAGGGCCCGCATCTGCAGATACGCAGTATTTT. The complete variable domain, with remaining parts taken from reference TRBV19 and TRBJ2-3, reads DGGITQSPKYLFRKEGQNVTLSCEQNLNHDAMYWYRQDPGQGLRLIYYSQIVNDFQKGDIAEGYSVSREKKESFPLTVTSAQKNPTAFYLCASSNISLTGPASADTQYFGPGTRLTVL.

This sequence joins TRBV12-3 or TRBV12-4 and TRBJ1-2; TRBD1 might be the D (6 bases). Trimming cost V 7 bases and J 7 bases, with 13 bases left between them. The CDR3 consists of 12 residues. The CDR3 sequence is CASTASRGGYTF. CDR3 DNA sequence: TGTGCCAGCACCGCGAGCAGGGGTGGCTACACCTTC.

V gene TRBV10-1 combines with J gene TRBJ2-1; 7 bases are a match to TRBD2. Germline loops: CDR1 WNHNN, CDR2 SYGVQD (reference sequence). With 2 bases clipped from V and 2 bases from J, the junction kept 0 bases outside the gene matches. The CDR3 extends over 14 amino acids. The CDR3 region is CASSERGAYNEQFF. The CDR3 nucleotides are TGCGCCAGCAGTGAGCGGGGGGCCTACAATGAGCAGTTCTTC.

The rearrangement uses TRBV5-5 and TRBJ1-4, with D possibly matching TRBD1 (6 bases). In germline, CDR1 is SGHKS, CDR2 YYEKEE (reference sequence). Trimming pared 5 bases from V and 6 bases from J, leaving 11 bases between. The CDR3 spans 13 residues. CDR3 sequence reads: CASRGQKDEKLFF. The CDR3 DNA reads TGTGCCAGCAGAGGACAGAAGGATGAAAAACTGTTTTTT.

This sequence joins TRBV7-6 and TRBJ1-3; D is unclear. The CDR3 runs to 18 residues. The germline V and J ends were trimmed by 1 base and 0 bases, with 16 bases remaining between them. In germline, CDR1 is SGHVS, CDR2 FNYEAQ. CDR3 nucleotide sequence: TGTGCCAGCAGCTTAGGTTCCGGGTCCCTTTCCTCTGGAAACACCATATATTTT. As protein: CASSLGSGSLSSGNTIYF.

This chain uses TRBV7-7 with TRBJ2-5; D possibly corresponds to TRBD1 (5 bases). This CDR3 region has 15 residues. V lost 5 bases and J lost 4, with 17 bases in between. Looked up from germline, CDR1 is SSHAT and CDR2 is FNYEAQ (reference sequence). The CDR3 reads CASSNKRGSGETQYF. The CDR3 DNA reads TGTGCCAGCAGCAATAAAAGGGGTAGTGGAGAGACCCAGTACTTC.

The rearrangement uses TRBV28 and TRBJ1-4; weak D call: TRBD1 (5 bases). The CDR3 has 16 amino acids. Trimming removed 5 bases at V and 0 bases at J, with 13 bases between. Germline V gene sequence: CDR1 MDHEN, CDR2 SYDVKM. CDR3 nucleotides: TGTGCCAGCAGTATTAGGGGCAGAGCAACTAATGAAAAACTGTTTTTT. It is translated as CASSIRGRATNEKLFF.

The CDR3: CASSLEGVGNYGYTF. CDR3 DNA sequence: TGTGCCAGCAGCTTAGAAGGGGTCGGCAACTATGGCTACACCTTC. This sequence joins TRBV7-9 and TRBJ1-2; perhaps TRBD1 as D (5 bases). This CDR3 comprises 15 residues. The germline V gene encodes CDR1 SEHNR and CDR2 FQNEAQ (reference sequence). Trimming shortened V by 1 base and J by 2 bases, and 11 bases separated the two germline ends.

This clone was detected once. The rearrangement uses TRBV7-2 and TRBJ2-7; a possible D gene is TRBD1 (6 bases). The V gene's germline CDR1 is SGHTA and CDR2 FQGNSA. The CDR3 length is 13 residues. Trimming shortened V by 5 bases and J by 3 bases, and 11 bases separated the two germline ends. The CDR3 DNA follows: TGTGCCAGCAGCAGAGACAGGTACTACGAGCAGTACTTC. Amino acids: CASSRDRYYEQYF.

V usage is TRBV5-4 and J usage is TRBJ2-5, with D perhaps matching TRBD1 (7 bases). The germline V and J ends were trimmed by 4 bases and 2 bases, with 18 bases remaining between them. The CDR3 loop spans 16 amino acids. Germline CDR1 reads SGHNT; CDR2 reads YYREEE (reference sequence). The CDR3 spells CASSPTSQGGQETQYF. The CDR3 DNA is TGTGCCAGCAGCCCAACATCCCAGGGGGGTCAAGAGACCCAGTACTTC. The full variable domain, completed using reference TRBV5-4 and TRBJ2-5, is ETGVTQSPTHLIKTRGQQVTLRCSSQSGHNTVSWYQQALGQGPQFIFQYYREEENGRGNFPPRFSGLQFPNYSSELNVNALELDDSALYLCASSPTSQGGQETQYFGPGTRLLVL.

The chain is built from TRBV4-3 and TRBJ2-2, with TRBD1 matching over 7 bases. CDR1 is LGHNA, CDR2 YSLEER, per germline. The CDR3 extends over 17 amino acids. After removal of 1 base from V and 0 bases from J, the junction contained 5 bases not matched to a gene. CDR3 region: CASSQASQGANTGELFF. CDR3 nucleotides: TGCGCCAGCAGCCAAGCCAGTCAGGGGGCGAACACCGGGGAGCTGTTTTTT.

The chain uses TRBV29-1 and TRBJ1-1; 8 positions agree with TRBD1. The CDR3 length is 16 residues. Germline lookup yields CDR1 SQVTM and CDR2 ANQGSEA. V dropped 3 bases and J dropped 3; count of bases not matched to a gene: 12. The CDR3 is CSVDTVRTGRDTEAFF. CDR3 DNA: TGCAGCGTTGATACCGTACGGACAGGGAGGGACACTGAAGCTTTCTTT.

This clone was detected only a few times. V is TRBV19 and J is TRBJ1-2, with 8 bases matching TRBD1. CDR3 length equals 13 residues. Trimming took 5 bases from V and 8 from J; bases not matched to a gene: 7. Germline lookup yields CDR1 LNHDA and CDR2 SQIVND (reference sequence). This chain's CDR3 is CASSFGQGEGYTF. The CDR3 bases are TGTGCCAGTAGTTTTGGACAGGGCGAGGGCTACACCTTC.